This TCR beta chain was identified in a study of molecular identifiers for immune sequencing clone quantification. General observations from the study: Spiked TCR RNA from one Jurkat cell reportedly showed up when mixed among over 900,000 naive cells.

TCRdb re-called the PCR reads through MiXCR, storing one row per CDR3 protein. The sample lists around 460,000 distinct CDR3 sequences; roughly 25% were seen once. As to this clonotype: Its specificity is not known.

This CDR3 is 14 amino acids long. Germline CDR1 is DFQATT and CDR2 is SNEGSKA (reference sequence). Trimming removed 6 bases from V and 0 bases from J, with 15 bases in between. The rearrangement joins TRBV20-1 to TRBJ2-7; D tentatively reads TRBD1 or TRBD2 (5 bases each). This sequence originates from a human donor in good health. Some libraries in this study had Jurkat cell RNA spiked in. The sample comprised naive CD8+ T cells from blood, with Jurkat cell RNA spiked in. Subset: FACS-sorted CD8+CD4-CCR7+CD45RA+ naive T cells. For the CDR3, the DNA is TGCAGTGCGCTGCCAAGGGACCACTCCTACGAGCAGTACTTC. Translation gives CSALPRDHSYEQYF.